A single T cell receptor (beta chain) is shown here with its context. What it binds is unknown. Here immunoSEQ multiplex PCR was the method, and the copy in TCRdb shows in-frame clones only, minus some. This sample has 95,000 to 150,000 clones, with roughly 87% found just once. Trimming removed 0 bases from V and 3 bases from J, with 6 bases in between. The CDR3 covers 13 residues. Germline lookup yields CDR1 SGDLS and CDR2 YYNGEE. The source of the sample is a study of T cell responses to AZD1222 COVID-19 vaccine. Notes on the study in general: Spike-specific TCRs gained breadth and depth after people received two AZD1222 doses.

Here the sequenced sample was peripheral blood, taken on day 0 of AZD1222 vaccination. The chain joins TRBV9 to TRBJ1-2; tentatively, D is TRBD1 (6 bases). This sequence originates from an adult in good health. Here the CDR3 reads CASSVDRDYGYTF. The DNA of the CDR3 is TGTGCCAGCAGCGTAGACAGGGACTATGGCTACACCTTC.